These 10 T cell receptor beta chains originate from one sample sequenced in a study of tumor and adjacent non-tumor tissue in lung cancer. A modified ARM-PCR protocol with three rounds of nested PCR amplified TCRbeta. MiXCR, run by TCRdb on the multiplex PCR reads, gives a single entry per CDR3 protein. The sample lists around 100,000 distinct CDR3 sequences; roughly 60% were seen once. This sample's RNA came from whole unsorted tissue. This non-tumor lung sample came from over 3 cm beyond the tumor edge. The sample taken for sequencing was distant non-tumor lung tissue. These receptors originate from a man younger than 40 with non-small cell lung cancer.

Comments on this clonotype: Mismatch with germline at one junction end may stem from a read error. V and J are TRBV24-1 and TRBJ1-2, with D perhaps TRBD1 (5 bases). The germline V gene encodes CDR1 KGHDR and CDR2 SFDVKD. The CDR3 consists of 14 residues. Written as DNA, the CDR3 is TGTGTCACCACTGACGGGACGGAAAGTGGTGGCTACACCTTC. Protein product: CVTTDGTESGGYTF.

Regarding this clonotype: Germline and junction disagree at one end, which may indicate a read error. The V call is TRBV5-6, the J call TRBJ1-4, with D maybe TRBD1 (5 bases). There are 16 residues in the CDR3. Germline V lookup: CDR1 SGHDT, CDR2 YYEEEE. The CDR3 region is CSSSLDLGADSEKLFF. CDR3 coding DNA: TGTTCCAGTAGCTTGGACCTCGGGGCCGACTCTGAAAAACTGTTTTTT.

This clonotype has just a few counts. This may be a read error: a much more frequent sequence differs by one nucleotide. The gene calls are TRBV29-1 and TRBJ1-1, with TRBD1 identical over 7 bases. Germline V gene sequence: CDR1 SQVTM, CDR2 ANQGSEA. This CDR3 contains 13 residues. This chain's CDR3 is CSARQGQNAEAFF. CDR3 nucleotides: TGCAGCGCCCGACAGGGACAGAACGCTGAAGCTTTCTTT.

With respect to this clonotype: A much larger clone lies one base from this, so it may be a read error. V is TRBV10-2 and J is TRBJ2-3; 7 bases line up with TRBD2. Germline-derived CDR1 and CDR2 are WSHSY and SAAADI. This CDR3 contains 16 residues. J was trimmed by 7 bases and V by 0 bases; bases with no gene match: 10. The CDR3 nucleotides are TGCGCCAGCAGTGAGTCGACAAGCGGGACGTCATATACGCAGTATTTT. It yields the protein CASSESTSGTSYTQYF.

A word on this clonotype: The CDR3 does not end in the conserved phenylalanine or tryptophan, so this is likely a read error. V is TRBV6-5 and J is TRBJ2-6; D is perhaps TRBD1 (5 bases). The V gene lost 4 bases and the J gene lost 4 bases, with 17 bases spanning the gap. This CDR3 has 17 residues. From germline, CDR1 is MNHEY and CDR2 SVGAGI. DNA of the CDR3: TGTGCCAGCAGTTCTGACACCTTATGGACAGGGGCCAACGTCCTGACTTCC. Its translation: CASSSDTLWTGANVLTS.

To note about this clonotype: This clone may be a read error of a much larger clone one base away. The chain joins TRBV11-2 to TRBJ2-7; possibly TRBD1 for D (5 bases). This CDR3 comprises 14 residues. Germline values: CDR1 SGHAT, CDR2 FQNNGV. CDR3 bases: TGTGCCAGCAGCTTGAGACAGAGCACCTACGAGCAACACTTC. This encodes CASSLRQSTYEQHF.

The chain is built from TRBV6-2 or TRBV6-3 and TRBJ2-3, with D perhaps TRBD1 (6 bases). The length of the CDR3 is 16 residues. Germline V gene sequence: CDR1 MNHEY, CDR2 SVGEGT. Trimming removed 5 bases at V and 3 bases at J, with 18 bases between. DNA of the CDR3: TGTGCCAGCAGTCCAAGGGACAAGGGGCATACAGATACGCAGTATTTT. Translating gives CASSPRDKGHTDTQYF.

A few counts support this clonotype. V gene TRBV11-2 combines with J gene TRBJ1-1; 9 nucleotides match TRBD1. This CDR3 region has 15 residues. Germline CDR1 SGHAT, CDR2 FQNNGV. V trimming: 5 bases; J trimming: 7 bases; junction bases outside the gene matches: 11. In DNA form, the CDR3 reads TGTGCCAGCAGCCTCAGGACAGGGGACGACTTTGAAGCTTTCTTT. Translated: CASSLRTGDDFEAFF.

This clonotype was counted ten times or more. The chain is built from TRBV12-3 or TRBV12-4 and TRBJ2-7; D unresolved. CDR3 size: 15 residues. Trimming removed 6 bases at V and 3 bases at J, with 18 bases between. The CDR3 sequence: CASRKDGLDGYEQYF. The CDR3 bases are TGTGCCAGCAGAAAAGACGGGCTGGACGGCTACGAGCAGTACTTC.

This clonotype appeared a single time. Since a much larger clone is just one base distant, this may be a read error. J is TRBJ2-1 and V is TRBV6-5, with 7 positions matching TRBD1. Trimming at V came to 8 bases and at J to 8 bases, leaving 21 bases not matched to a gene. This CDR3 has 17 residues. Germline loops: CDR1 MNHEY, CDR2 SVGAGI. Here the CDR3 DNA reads TGTGCCAGCTGCTGCCAAATGTGGAGAGGGGGCATGGATGAGCAGTTCTTC. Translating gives CASCCQMWRGGMDEQFF.